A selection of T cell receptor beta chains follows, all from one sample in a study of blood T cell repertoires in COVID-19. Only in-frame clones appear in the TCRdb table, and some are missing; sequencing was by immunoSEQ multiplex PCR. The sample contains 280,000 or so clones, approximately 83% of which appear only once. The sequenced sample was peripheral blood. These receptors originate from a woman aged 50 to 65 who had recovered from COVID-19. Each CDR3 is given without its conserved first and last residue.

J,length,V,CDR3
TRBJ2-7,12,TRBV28,ASLPPQGGYEQY
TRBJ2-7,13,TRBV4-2,ASSQEWDSPHEQY
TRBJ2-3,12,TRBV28,ASSTTTGVDTQY
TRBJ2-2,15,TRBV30,AWTSKRGEGNTGELF
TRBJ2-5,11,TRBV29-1,SVDSPSQETQY
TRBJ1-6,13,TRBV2,ASSRRTGGSSPLH
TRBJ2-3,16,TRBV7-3,ASSPRGSSGVSTDTQY
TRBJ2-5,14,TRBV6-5,ASSYSGAGGGETQY
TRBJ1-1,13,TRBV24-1,ATSDGRQGDTEAF
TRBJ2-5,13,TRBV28,ASSRTSGGQETQY
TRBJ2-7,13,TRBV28,ASSLSQRGRYEQY
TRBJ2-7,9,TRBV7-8,ASSLQGEQY
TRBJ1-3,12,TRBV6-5,ASKPGIAGNTIY
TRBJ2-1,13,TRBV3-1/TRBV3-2,ASSLTSGPYNEQF
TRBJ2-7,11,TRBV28,ASSLGQGYEQY
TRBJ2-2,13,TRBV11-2,ASSWPSRGMGELF
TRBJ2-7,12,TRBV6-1,ASSEWRGGYEQY
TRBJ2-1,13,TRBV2,ASSVKGQGVYEQF
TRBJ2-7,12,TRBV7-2,ASSRTGGWYEQY
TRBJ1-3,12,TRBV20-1,SASQGVPGNTIY
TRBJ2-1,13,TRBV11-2,ASSRDSQSYNEQF
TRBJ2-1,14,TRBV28,ASSPPLSTLHNEQF
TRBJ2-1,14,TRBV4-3,ASSQVGSGTLYEQF
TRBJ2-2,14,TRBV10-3,ALGGLAGGNTGELF
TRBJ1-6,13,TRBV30,AWNPRTGYNSPLH
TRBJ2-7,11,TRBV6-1,ASSEGRSYEQY
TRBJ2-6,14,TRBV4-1,ASSTSITPGANVLT
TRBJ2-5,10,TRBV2,ASRIGAETQY
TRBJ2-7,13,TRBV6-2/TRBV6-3,ASSYSGTGLAEQY
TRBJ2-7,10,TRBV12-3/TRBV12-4,ASNRSAAEQY
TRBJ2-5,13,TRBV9,ASSVGSVIQETQY
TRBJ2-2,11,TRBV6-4,ASSEGGAGELF
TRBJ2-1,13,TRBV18,ASSPPVSGNDEQF
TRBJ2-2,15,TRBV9,ASSLRAGWRNTGELF
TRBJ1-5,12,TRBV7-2,ASSLQVSNQPQH
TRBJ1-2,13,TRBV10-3,ASLDQPTRVEGYT
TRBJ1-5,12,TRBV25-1,ASSLDSYNQPQH
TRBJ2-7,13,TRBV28,ASSFPGGGSYEQY
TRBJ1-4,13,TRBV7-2,ASSYYRGSNEKLF
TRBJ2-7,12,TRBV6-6,ASRRDRGTSEQY
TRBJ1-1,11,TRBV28,ASSRTGGREAF
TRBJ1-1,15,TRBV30,AWSADRVGFMNTEAF
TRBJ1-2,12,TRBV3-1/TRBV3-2,ASSQDSRANGYT
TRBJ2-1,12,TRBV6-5,ASRQGVAYNEQF
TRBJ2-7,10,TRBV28,ASARLGYEQY
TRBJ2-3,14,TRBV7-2,ASTYGHSLSVDTQY
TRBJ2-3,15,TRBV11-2,ASSHWGDRGFADTQY
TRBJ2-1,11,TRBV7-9,ASSLAAANEQF
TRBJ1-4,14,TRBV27,ASSLSRGGGSEKLF
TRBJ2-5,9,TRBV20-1,SARPSETQY
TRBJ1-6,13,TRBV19,ASSPHRGGNSPLH
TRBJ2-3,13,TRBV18,ASSLGQGGRNTQY
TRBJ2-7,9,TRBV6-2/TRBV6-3,ASSFNYEQY
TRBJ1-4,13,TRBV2,ASSVPGQGREKLF